This T cell receptor beta chain was obtained from a study of cytomegalovirus exposure and HLA in healthy donors. Whole-study results and caveats: Per a prior analysis, the majority of TCR beta V segments were productive roughly 87% or roughly 30% of the time. Among the most significant clusters, several appeared linked to common viral pathogens in a later analysis. Accurate predictions that matched the HLA-A and HLA-B alleles of most subjects were reportedly made from TCR beta sequences. Reportedly, fewer N-insertions than the approximately 650-donor mean appeared in an Asian-associated ancestry cluster in a later analysis.

The CDR3 sequence is 16 residues long. Germline V gives CDR1 MNHNS, CDR2 SASEGT. Trimming stripped 4 bases from V and 2 bases from J, with 18 bases between. 60 Vbeta and 13 Jbeta primers were used in PCR. Clones were sequenced by immunoSEQ multiplex PCR, and TCRdb holds only the in-frame ones, with some missing. The data show approximately 140,000 clones, roughly 83% seen once. This clone was seen more than once but under ten times. Its antigen is unidentified. The chain carries TRBV6-1 and TRBJ2-7; a possible D gene is TRBD2 (6 bases). Sequencing was carried out using PBMCs. The clonotype originates from a human donor in good health. The CDR3 coding sequence is TGTGCCAGCAGTGCTCGGGGAGGTCCGGGGCCCTACGAGCAGTACTTC. Its protein is CASSARGGPGPYEQYF.